This TCR beta chain was documented in a study of blood T cell repertoires in COVID-19. About the study: Donors in the United States, Italy and Spain gave samples during acute or convalescent COVID-19. Sources were T cells, B-cell-depleted T cells, or PBMCs; the material itself was cDNA or gDNA.

In the authors' methods: It was from reference gene primer amplification that nucleated cell counts were estimated. Method: immunoSEQ multiplex PCR; TCRdb's copy keeps in-frame clones and lacks some. V and J calls and clone size are those listed in that table; D and trimming were worked out from the DNA. The sample holds 15,000 or so clones, approximately 83% seen once. From germline, CDR1 is SGHDN and CDR2 FVKESK. Trimming cost V 6 bases and J 5 bases; bases outside gene matches: 2. This CDR3 spans 13 amino acids. Input material: peripheral blood. This chain connects TRBV14 to TRBJ2-2, with 8 nucleotides matching TRBD2. The sequence came from a human donor in a cohort sampled during active COVID-19. This chain's CDR3 is CASRLAGTGELFF. CDR3 nucleotides: TGTGCCAGCAGGTTAGCGGGGACCGGGGAGCTGTTTTTT.